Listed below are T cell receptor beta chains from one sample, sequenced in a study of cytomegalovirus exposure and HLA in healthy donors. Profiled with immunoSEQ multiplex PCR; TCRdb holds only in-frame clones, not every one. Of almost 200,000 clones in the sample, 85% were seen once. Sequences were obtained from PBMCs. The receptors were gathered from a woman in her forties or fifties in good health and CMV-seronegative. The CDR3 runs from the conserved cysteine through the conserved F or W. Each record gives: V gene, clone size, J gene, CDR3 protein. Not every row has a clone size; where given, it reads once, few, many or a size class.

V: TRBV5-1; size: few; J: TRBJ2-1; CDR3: CASSLLRSEQFF
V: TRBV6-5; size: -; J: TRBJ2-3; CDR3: CASSYSAGGRIDTQYF
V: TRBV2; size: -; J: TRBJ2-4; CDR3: CASGQRESQNIQYF
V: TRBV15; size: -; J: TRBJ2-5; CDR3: CATSKLMTAGETQYF
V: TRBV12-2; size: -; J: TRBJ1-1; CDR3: CASRLGPGQGKNTEAFF
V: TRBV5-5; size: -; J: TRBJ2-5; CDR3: CASSLVPSGSEETQYF
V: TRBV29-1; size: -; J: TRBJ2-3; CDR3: CSADAVQRDTQYF
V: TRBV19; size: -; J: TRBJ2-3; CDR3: CASSWRERTDTQYF
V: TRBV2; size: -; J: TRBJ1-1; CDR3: CASVRGNTEAFF
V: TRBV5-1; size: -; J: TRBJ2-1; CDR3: CASSRGNYNEQFF
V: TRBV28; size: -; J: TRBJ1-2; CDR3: CASSVADSLFYGYTF
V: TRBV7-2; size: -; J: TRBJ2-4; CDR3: CASSPGTFQYF
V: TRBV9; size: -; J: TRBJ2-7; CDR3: CASSVTDTYEQYF
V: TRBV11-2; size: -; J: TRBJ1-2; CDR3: CASSFTDNYGYTF
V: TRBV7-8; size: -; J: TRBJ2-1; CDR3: CASSRRLAGGLSSYNEQFF
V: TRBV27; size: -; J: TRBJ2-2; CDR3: CASTPPGENTGELFF
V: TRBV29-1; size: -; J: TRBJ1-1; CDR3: CSVDLGGEGTEAFF
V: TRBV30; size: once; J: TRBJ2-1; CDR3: CAWSTTGHEQFF
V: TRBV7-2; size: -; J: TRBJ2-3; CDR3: CASGTTHTDTQYF
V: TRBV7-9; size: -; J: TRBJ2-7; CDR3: CASGAGGPDEQYF
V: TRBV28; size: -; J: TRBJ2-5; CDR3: CASLDARVKTQYF
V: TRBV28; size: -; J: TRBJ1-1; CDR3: CATRLPTGINIEAFF
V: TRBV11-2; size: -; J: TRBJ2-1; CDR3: CASSLYRVRNEQFF
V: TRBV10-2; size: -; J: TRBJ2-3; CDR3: CASSESARPFTDTQYF